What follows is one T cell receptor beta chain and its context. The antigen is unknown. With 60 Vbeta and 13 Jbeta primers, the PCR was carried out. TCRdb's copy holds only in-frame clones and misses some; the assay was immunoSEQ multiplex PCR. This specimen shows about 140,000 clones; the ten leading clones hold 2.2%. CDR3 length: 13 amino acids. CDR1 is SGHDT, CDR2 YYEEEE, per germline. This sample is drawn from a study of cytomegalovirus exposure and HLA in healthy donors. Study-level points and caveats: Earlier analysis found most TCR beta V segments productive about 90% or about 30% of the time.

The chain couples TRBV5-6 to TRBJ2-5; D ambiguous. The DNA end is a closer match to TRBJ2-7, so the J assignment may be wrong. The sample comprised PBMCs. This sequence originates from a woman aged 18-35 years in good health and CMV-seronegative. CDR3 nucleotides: TGTGCCAGCTCGGCGGCAGCGACCTACGAGCAGTACTTC. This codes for CASSAAATYEQYF.